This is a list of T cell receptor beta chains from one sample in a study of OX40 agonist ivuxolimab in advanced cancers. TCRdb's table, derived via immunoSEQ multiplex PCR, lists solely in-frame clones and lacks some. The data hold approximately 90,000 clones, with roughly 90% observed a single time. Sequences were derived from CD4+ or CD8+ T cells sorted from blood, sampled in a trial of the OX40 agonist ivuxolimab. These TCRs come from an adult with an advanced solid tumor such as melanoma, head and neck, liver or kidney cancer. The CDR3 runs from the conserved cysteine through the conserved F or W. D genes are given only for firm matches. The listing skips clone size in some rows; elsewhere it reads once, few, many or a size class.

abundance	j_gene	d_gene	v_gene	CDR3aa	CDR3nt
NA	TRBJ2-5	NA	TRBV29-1	CSVDGETQYF	TGCAGCGTTGACGGAGAGACCCAGTACTTC
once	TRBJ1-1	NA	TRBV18	CASSPDPAMNTEAFF	TGTGCCAGCTCACCGGACCCAGCGATGAACACTGAAGCTTTCTTT
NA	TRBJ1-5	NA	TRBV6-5	CASSLSLAGNQPQHF	TGTGCCAGCAGTTTAAGCCTAGCTGGCAATCAGCCCCAGCATTTT
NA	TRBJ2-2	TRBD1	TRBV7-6	CASSPTNRGMAGELFF	TGTGCCAGCAGCCCTACAAACAGGGGTATGGCCGGGGAGCTGTTTTTT
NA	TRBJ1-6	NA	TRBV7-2	CASSQGQSNSPLHF	TGTGCCAGCAGCCAAGGACAGTCGAATTCACCCCTCCACTTT
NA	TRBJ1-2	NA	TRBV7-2	CASSLYNYGYTF	TGTGCCAGCAGCTTATACAACTATGGCTACACCTTC
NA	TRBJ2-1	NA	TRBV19	CASNLRAVSYNEQFF	TGTGCCAGTAACCTCAGGGCCGTCTCCTACAATGAGCAGTTCTTC
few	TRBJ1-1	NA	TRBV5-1	CASSLINTEAFF	TGCGCCAGCAGCTTGATTAACACTGAAGCTTTCTTT
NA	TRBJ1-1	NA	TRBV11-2	CASTQSGSNAEAFF	TGTGCCAGCACCCAGTCAGGATCTAACGCTGAAGCTTTCTTT
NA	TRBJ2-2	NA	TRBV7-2	CAFPGTGLNTGELFF	TGTGCCTTTCCAGGCACCGGATTGAACACCGGGGAGCTGTTTTTT
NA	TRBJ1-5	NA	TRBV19	CASSPGVGNQPQHF	TGTGCCAGCTCACCAGGGGTGGGTAATCAGCCCCAGCATTTT
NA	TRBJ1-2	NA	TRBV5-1	CASSLGQRNYGYTF	TGCGCCAGCAGCTTGGGGCAAAGGAACTATGGCTACACCTTC